Listed below are T cell receptor beta chains from one sample, sequenced in a study of cytomegalovirus exposure and HLA in healthy donors. Repertoires were generated with immunoSEQ multiplex PCR, while TCRdb's copy carries only in-frame clones and drops some. The table lists 200,000 or so clones, 87% of them singletons. The source material was PBMCs. The source is a young man in good health and CMV-seronegative. CDR3s include the opening cysteine and the closing phenylalanine or tryptophan.

TRBJ1-5 | 12 | TRBV19 | CASTTGLQPQHF
TRBJ2-1 | 13 | TRBV28 | CASTGTYYNEQFF
TRBJ2-1 | 14 | TRBV9 | CASSEASGRREQFF
TRBJ2-2 | 15 | TRBV7-2 | CASSATRTGSGELFF
TRBJ1-4 | 15 | TRBV27 | CASSSGWGVGEKLFF
TRBJ2-7 | 12 | TRBV30 | CAWSKQNYEQYF
TRBJ2-7 | 16 | TRBV5-1 | CASSFSPGTGDYEQYF
TRBJ1-4 | 11 | TRBV19 | CASSESQKLFF
TRBJ1-2 | 12 | TRBV30 | CAWQGQGYGYTF
TRBJ1-5 | 13 | TRBV18 | CASSPQGDQPQHF
TRBJ1-5 | 16 | TRBV28 | CASSLAGGPSNQPQHF
TRBJ2-3 | 19 | TRBV9 | CASSVRGMNGGGSTDTQYF
TRBJ1-3 | 14 | TRBV5-5 | CASSLLEVGNTIYF
TRBJ2-7 | 15 | TRBV5-6 | CASSLVAGGPYEQYF
TRBJ2-1 | 14 | TRBV10-2 | CASRGLAGGDEQFF
- | 14 | TRBV6-1 | CASQREGFDREQFF